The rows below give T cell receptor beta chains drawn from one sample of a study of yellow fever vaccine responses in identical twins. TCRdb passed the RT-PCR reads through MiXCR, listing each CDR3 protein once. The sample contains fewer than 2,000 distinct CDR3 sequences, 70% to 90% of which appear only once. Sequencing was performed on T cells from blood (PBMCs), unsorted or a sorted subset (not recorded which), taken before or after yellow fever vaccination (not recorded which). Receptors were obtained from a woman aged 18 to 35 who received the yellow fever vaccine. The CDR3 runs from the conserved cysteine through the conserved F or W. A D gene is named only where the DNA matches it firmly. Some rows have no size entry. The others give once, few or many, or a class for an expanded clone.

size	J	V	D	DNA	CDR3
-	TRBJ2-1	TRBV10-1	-	TGCGCCAGAAGGAAAGGACACAATGAGCAGTTCTTC	CARRKGHNEQFF
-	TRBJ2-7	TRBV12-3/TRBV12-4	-	TGTGCCAGCAGTTTACAGGGCTACGAGCAGTACTTC	CASSLQGYEQYF
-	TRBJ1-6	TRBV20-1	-	TGCAGTGCTAGGAGGCCCCCAGAAAATTCACCCCTCCACTTT	CSARRPPENSPLHF
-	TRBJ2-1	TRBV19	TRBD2	TGTGCCAGTAGTCCCACTAGCGGGAGGGTTGGAAATGAGCAGTTCTTC	CASSPTSGRVGNEQFF
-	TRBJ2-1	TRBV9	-	TGTGCCAGCAGCGCCGGATACAATGAGCAGTTCTTC	CASSAGYNEQFF
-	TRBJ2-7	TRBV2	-	TGTGCCAGCAGTTCCGCCGCAGGAACCTACGAGCAGTACTTC	CASSSAAGTYEQYF
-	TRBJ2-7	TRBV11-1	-	TGTGCCAGCACCGTCCGGCAGGGGACCTACGAGCAGTACTTC	CASTVRQGTYEQYF
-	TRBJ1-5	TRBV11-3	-	TGTGCCAGCAGCTTAACCCCGAGGGATCAGCCCCAGCATTTT	CASSLTPRDQPQHF
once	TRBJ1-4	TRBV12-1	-	TGTGCCAGCAGCTCATCCCGACAGGGGAGCAAGGGGAATGAAAAACTGTTTTTT	CASSSSRQGSKGNEKLFF
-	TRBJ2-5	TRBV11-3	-	TGTGCCAGCAGCTTAGGGCGGTCGGAGACCCAGTACTTC	CASSLGRSETQYF
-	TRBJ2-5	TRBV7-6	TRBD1	TGTGCTAGCAGCCTACAGGGGGCGGGGGAGACCCAGTACTTC	CASSLQGAGETQYF
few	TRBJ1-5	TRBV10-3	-	TGTGCCATCAGTGATGGGAACAATCAGCCCCAGCATTTT	CAISDGNNQPQHF
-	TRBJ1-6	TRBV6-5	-	TGTGCCAGCAGTTACTCGAGGTCCCCTGATTCACCCCTCCACTTT	CASSYSRSPDSPLHF
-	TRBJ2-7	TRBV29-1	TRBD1	TGCAGCGTTCGCCAGGGGGTGGGGGAGCAGTACTTC	CSVRQGVGEQYF
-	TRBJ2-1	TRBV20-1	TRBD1	TGCAGGCATACAGGGGGAGCCTACAATGAGCAGTTCTTC	CRHTGGAYNEQFF
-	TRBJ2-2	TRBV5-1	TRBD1	TGCGCCAGCAGCTTCCCAGGGGGCTTTACCGGGGAGCTGTTTTTT	CASSFPGGFTGELFF
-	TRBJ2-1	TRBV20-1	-	TGCAGTGCTATTGGGAGCTCCTACAATGAGCAGTTCTTC	CSAIGSSYNEQFF
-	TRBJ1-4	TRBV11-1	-	TGTGCCAGCAGCTTAGCGGCGGGGGATGAAAAACTGTTTTTT	CASSLAAGDEKLFF
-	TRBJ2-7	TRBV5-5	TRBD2	TGTGCCAGCAGCCAAGGGGTAGCGGGAGGGTTTTACGAGCAGTACTTC	CASSQGVAGGFYEQYF